This T cell receptor (beta chain) was observed in a study of blood T cell repertoires in COVID-19 (dated by TCRdb to between 2020 and 2021). About the investigation overall: The collaborator samples originated in the United States, Italy and Spain and spanned the acute and convalescent phases of COVID-19. The prospective study material was composed of cDNA or gDNA derived from T cells, B-cell-depleted T cells, or PBMCs. Subjects who had been exposed to COVID-19, were actively infected with it, or had recovered from it provided the deeply sampled blood TCRbeta repertoires that made up the dataset. The repertoires were released in a freely available public database meant as a resource for research on the immune response to SARS-CoV-2. Samples were obtained from the ongoing ImmuneRACE study (first 160 participants) and from 1,000 to 1,500 subjects provided by 6 global collaborators. Nearly every sample came with metadata listing a de-identified subject ID, COVID-19 status, age in years and sex. Where HLA class I and class II types were available, the types were taken from metadata supplied by the sample provider, not from assay-based typing. Findings and caveats that apply to the study as a whole: How much clinical and demographic metadata was included differed by source and by participant, and the metadata was provided uncurated.

CDR3 length: 15 amino acids, cysteine to phenylalanine. Of the read, only the CDR3 DNA is kept; its 45 bases are in frame from base 1. A distance of 13 bases separates the germline ends of V and J, which lose 3 bases and 1 base respectively. CDR1 and CDR2 were assigned from the germline V gene as ENHRY and SYGVKD. With respect to this clone: Which antigen it targets is not known. Per-base quality was not reported, and no clone a single base away is much larger than it.

Each collaborating institution followed its own protocols to collect whole blood in K2EDTA tubes. Collaborator samples were shipped for TCRbeta analysis as frozen whole blood, isolated PBMCs, or DNA extracted from either sample type. The immunoSEQ Assay, a bias-controlled multiplex PCR, was used to amplify TCRbeta CDR3 regions from genomic DNA. Regarding the original processing steps: Nucleated cell counts per sample were estimated from amplification of reference gene primers within the assay. To quantify the absolute abundance of each unique TCRbeta CDR3 rearrangement, sequence reads were collapsed and filtered. For each sample, productive Simpson clonality was calculated by taking the square root of Simpson's diversity index across productive rearrangements. TCRdb limited this immuneACCESS table to in-frame rearrangements with V and J called. A share of clones is missing; checked studies link under half to unresolved V genes, and the rest is unexplained. That table gives V, J and clone size, and the DNA gave D and trimming. The sample records about 170,000 clones, around 84% of which are singletons. Of the sample, approximately 7% is held by the ten largest clones.

Sample: peripheral blood. The origin of this receptor is a man aged 45-65 years with active or convalescent COVID-19. Recombination connected TRBV10-3 to TRBJ2-7; the D gene is not confidently resolved. The nucleotides read TGTGCCATCAGTGACCCCGGGTCGAGGTCCTACGAGCAGTACTTC. Translated, this gives CAISDPGSRSYEQYF.